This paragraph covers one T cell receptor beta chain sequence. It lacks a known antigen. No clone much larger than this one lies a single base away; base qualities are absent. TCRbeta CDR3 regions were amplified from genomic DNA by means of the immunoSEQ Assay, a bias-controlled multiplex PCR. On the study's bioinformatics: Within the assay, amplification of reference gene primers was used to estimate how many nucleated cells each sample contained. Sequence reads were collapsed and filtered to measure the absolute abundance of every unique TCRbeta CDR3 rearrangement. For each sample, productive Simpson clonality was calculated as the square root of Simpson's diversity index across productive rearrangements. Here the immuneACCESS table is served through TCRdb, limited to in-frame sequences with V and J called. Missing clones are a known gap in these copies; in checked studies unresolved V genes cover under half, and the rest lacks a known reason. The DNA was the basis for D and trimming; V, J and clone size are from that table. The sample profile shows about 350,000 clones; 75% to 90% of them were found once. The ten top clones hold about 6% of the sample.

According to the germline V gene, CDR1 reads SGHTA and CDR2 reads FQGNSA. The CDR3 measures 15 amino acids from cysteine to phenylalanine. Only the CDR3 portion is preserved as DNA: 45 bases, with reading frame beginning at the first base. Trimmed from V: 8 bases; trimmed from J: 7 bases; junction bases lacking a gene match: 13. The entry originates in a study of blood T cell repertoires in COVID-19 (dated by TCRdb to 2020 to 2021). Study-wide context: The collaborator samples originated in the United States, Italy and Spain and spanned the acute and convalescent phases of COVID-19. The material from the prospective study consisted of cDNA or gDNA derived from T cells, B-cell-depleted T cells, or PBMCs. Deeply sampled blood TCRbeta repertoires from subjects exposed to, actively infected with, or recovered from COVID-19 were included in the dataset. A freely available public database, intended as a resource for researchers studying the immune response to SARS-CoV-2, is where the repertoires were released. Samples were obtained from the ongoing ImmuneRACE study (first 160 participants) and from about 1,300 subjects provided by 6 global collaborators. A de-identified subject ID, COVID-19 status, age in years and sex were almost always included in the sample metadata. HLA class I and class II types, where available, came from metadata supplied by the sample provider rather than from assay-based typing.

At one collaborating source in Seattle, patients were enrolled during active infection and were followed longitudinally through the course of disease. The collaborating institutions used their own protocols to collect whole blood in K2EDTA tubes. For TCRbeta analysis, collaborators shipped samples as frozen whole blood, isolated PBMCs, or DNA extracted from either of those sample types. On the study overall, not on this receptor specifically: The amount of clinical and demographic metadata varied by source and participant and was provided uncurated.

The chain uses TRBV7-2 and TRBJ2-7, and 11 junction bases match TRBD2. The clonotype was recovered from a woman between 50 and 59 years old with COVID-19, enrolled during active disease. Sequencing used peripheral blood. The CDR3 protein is CASVALAGGPSEQYF. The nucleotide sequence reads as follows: TGTGCCAGCGTCGCATTAGCGGGAGGGCCTAGTGAGCAGTACTTC.